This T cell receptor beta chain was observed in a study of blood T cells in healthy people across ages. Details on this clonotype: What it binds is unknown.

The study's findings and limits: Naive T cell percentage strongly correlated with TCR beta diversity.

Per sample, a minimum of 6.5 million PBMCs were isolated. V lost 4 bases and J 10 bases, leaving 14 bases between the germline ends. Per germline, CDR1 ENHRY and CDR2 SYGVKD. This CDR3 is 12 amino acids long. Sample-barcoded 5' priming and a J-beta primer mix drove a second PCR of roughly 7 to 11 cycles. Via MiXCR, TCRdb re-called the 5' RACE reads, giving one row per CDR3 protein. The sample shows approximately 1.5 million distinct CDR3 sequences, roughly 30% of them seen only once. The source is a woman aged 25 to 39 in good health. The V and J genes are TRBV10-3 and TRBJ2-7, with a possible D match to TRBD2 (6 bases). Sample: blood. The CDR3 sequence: CAISGDWRAQYF. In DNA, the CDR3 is TGTGCCATCAGTGGAGACTGGAGGGCCCAGTACTTC.